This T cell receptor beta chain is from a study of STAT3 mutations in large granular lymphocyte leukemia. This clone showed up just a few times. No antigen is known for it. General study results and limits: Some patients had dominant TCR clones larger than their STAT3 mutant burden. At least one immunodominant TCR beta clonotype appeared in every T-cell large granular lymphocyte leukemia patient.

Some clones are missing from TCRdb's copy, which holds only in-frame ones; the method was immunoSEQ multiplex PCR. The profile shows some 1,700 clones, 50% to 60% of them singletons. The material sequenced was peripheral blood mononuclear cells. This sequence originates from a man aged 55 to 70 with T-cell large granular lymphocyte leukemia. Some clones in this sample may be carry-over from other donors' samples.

The CDR3 region is CASSLTTLAGEQFF. DNA of the CDR3: TGTGCCAGCAGCTTAACGACACTAGCTGGTGAGCAGTTCTTC. V gene TRBV7-9 combines with J gene TRBJ2-1; a possible D gene is TRBD2 (6 bases). The CDR3 runs 14 residues. Trimming stripped 2 bases from V and 9 bases from J, with 14 bases between. The germline V gene encodes CDR1 SEHNR and CDR2 FQNEAQ (reference sequence).